A selection of T cell receptor beta chains follows, all from one sample in a study of CD8 T cells in ankylosing spondylitis. TCRdb used MiXCR to reprocess the 5' RACE reads, holding one entry per CDR3 protein. The table has about 250,000 distinct CDR3 sequences, over 9.5% seen once; the top ten hold about 2.8%. Sequencing input: blood, either unsorted or a sorted T cell fraction (not recorded which). The receptor set was obtained from a male donor with ankylosing spondylitis or in good health (not recorded which). Each CDR3 is given with its conserved first and last residue. A D gene is named only where the DNA matches it firmly. Size is stated for part of the rows, as once, few or many counts, or as a class when the clone is expanded.

NA	NA	TRBJ2-1	TRBV3-1	TGTGCCAGCTCCCAGCCGGACCAATGGAACAATGAGCAGTTCTTC	CASSQPDQWNNEQFF
NA	NA	TRBJ1-1	TRBV7-6	TGTGCCAGCAGCCCCCCCAGAATGGAGAACACTGAAGCTTTCTTT	CASSPPRMENTEAFF
NA	NA	TRBJ2-2	TRBV30	TGTGCCTGGAGTGAGGTCGACACCGGGGAGCTGTTTTTT	CAWSEVDTGELFF
many	TRBD1	TRBJ2-1	TRBV10-3	TGTGCCATCAGGGGACAGCCATACAATGAGCAGTTCTTC	CAIRGQPYNEQFF
many	TRBD2	TRBJ2-1	TRBV6-5	TGTGCCAGCAGTTACTCTGGCGGGGGCTACAATGAGCAGTTCTTC	CASSYSGGGYNEQFF
many	NA	TRBJ1-2	TRBV30	TGTGCCTGGAGTGAGATAGGGGTGGACTATGGCTACACCTTC	CAWSEIGVDYGYTF
many	NA	TRBJ2-1	TRBV6-2/TRBV6-3	TGTGCCAGCAGTTTAAGGCGGGACCCCCAGTTCTTC	CASSLRRDPQFF
many	NA	TRBJ2-1	TRBV20-1	TGCAGTGCTATAGCAGGGGCCGGTGAGCAGTTCTTC	CSAIAGAGEQFF
many	TRBD2	TRBJ2-3	TRBV6-2/TRBV6-3	TGTGCCAGCACCGAACTAGCGGGGCGCACAGATACGCAGTATTTT	CASTELAGRTDTQYF
NA	TRBD2	TRBJ2-3	TRBV12-3/TRBV12-4	TGTGCCAGCAGCCCTAGCGGTCCGGCCGGAGATACGCAGTATTTT	CASSPSGPAGDTQYF
NA	TRBD1	TRBJ2-5	TRBV2	TGTGCCAGCATCCAAGAGGGACAGGGACAAGAGACCCAGTACTTC	CASIQEGQGQETQYF
many	NA	TRBJ1-1	TRBV5-1	TGCGCCAGCAGCCTGGGACATAGGAACACTGAAGCTTTCTTT	CASSLGHRNTEAFF
many	TRBD2	TRBJ2-7	TRBV3-1	TGTGCCAGCAGCCTCCCAAGCTCGGCGGGAGGGCCCCACGAGCAGTACTTC	CASSLPSSAGGPHEQYF
many	TRBD1	TRBJ1-5	TRBV5-1	TGCGCCAGCAGCTTGGCGGGACAGGGCCCCAATCAGCCCCAGCATTTT	CASSLAGQGPNQPQHF
many	NA	TRBJ1-2	TRBV4-1	TGCGCCAGCAGCCAAGGCGAGAGACAACCCTCGGGCTACACCTTC	CASSQGERQPSGYTF
few	NA	TRBJ1-2	TRBV20-1	TGCAGTGCTCCCCTTGTGTCTAGAGGCTACACCTTC	CSAPLVSRGYTF
many	NA	TRBJ1-5	TRBV20-1	TGCAGTGCTAGGGACAGATCCAATCAGCCCCAGCATTTT	CSARDRSNQPQHF
many	NA	TRBJ1-5	TRBV12-3/TRBV12-4	TGTGCCAGCAGTTTTACGGGCAAACAGCCCCAGCATTTT	CASSFTGKQPQHF
NA	NA	TRBJ2-4	TRBV7-9	TGTGCCAGCAGCTTAGAAGCCTTAGCCAAAAACATTCAGTACTTC	CASSLEALAKNIQYF
NA	TRBD2	TRBJ2-5	TRBV20-1	TGCTGTGCTAGAGATCCCCTAGCGGGGCTGGGCAGGGAGACCCAGTACTTC	CCARDPLAGLGRETQYF
many	TRBD1	TRBJ2-1	TRBV4-2	TGTGCCAGCAGCCAAGCGCTAGGACAGGGACCCAATGAGCAGTTCTTC	CASSQALGQGPNEQFF
NA	NA	TRBJ2-5	TRBV6-1	TGTGCCAGCAGGGAGGGGGGCGGAGAGACCCAGTACTTC	CASREGGGETQYF
many	NA	TRBJ2-4	TRBV15	TGTGCCACCAGCGCGGACGCCAAAAACATTCAGTACTTC	CATSADAKNIQYF
many	TRBD1	TRBJ2-7	TRBV20-1	TGCAGTGCTAGAGTAGGGACAGACTACGAGCAGTACTTC	CSARVGTDYEQYF
many	NA	TRBJ2-3	TRBV6-1	TGTGCCAGCACCGCCCGGGGAGAGGCAGATACGCAGTATTTT	CASTARGEADTQYF
many	TRBD2	TRBJ2-5	TRBV2	TGTGCCAGCAGTCTGACTAGCGGGAGAGCCTTGCCGGGTCCTTCGGAGACCCAGTACTTC	CASSLTSGRALPGPSETQYF
many	NA	TRBJ2-7	TRBV12-3/TRBV12-4	TGTGCCAGCAGTTCCACGGAAAACTACGAGCAGTACTTC	CASSSTENYEQYF
NA	TRBD1	TRBJ2-5	TRBV10-1	TGCGCCAGCAGACCCGGGACAGGGGGCATGGAGACCCAGTACTTC	CASRPGTGGMETQYF
many	NA	TRBJ1-1	TRBV29-1	TGCAGCGTTGCTGTGGACAACACTGAAGCTTTCTTT	CSVAVDNTEAFF
many	NA	TRBJ1-4	TRBV13	TGTGCCAGCAGCTTTACCCCTGGAACTAATGAAAAACTGTTTTTT	CASSFTPGTNEKLFF
many	NA	TRBJ2-1	TRBV6-1	TGTGCCAGCAGTGAATTCGCCGGGAGTTACAATGAGCAGTTCTTC	CASSEFAGSYNEQFF
many	TRBD2	TRBJ2-4	TRBV5-1	TGCGCCAGCAGCTTGGCCGGACTAGCGGGGGGCCGACCCTTAGCCAAAAACATTCAGTACTTC	CASSLAGLAGGRPLAKNIQYF
many	NA	TRBJ1-1	TRBV12-5	TGTGCTAGTGTGGGGAACACTGAAGCTTTCTTT	CASVGNTEAFF
many	NA	TRBJ1-1	TRBV25-1	TGTGCCAGCAGTGAATGGGGAGGGAGAGGGGCCACTGAAGCTTTCTTT	CASSEWGGRGATEAFF
many	TRBD2	TRBJ2-1	TRBV3-1	TGTGCCAGCAGCCTCCCCCGAGGTAGCGGGGAGGGGGAGCAGTTCTTC	CASSLPRGSGEGEQFF
many	NA	TRBJ2-2	TRBV14	TGTGCCAGCAGCCTCGGGACACCGCACACCGGGGAGCTGTTTTTT	CASSLGTPHTGELFF
NA	NA	TRBJ2-3	TRBV4-2	TGTGCCATCGGCCCCGGCCTCCTATGGGTTAGCACAGATACGCAGTATTTT	CAIGPGLLWVSTDTQYF
once	NA	TRBJ1-4	TRBV10-3	TGTGCCATCAGTGAAGGGGGTAGGTCCGGGGAAAAACTGTTTTTT	CAISEGGRSGEKLFF
many	NA	TRBJ2-7	TRBV11-2	TGTGCCAGCAGCCCTCCCCACCTACAGGGATCTGGGCAGTACTTC	CASSPPHLQGSGQYF
many	NA	TRBJ1-2	TRBV7-2	TGTGCCAGCAGCTTAGTCAAATTTGACTACACCTTC	CASSLVKFDYTF
NA	NA	TRBJ1-4	TRBV12-3/TRBV12-4	TGTGCCAGCAGTTTAAGAGGGGATGGTAAAAAACTGTTTTTT	CASSLRGDGKKLFF
many	TRBD2	TRBJ2-1	TRBV10-3	TGTGCCATCACCTCGGGAGGCCCCTACAATGAGCAGTTCTTC	CAITSGGPYNEQFF
many	NA	TRBJ2-2	TRBV11-2	TGTGCCAGCAGCTTAGTAGAACTAGCCTCCGGGGAGCTGTTTTTT	CASSLVELASGELFF
many	TRBD1	TRBJ2-3	TRBV5-5	TGTGCCAGCAGCTTGGATTCGACAGGGATAAGCACAGATACGCAGTATTTT	CASSLDSTGISTDTQYF
many	NA	TRBJ1-1	TRBV5-1	TGCGCCAGCAGCGACCAGGGAAACACTGAAGCTTTCTTT	CASSDQGNTEAFF